The sequence of this T cell receptor beta chain was determined in a study of T cell changes during pregnancy in multiple sclerosis. Here immunoSEQ multiplex PCR was the method, and the copy in TCRdb shows in-frame clones only, minus some. The sample lists roughly 40,000 clones, about nine tenths seen once, with roughly 0.53% in the top ten. The junction had 0 bases not matched to a gene; V was cut back by 5 bases and J by 1 base. Germline V gene data show CDR1 as SGHRS and CDR2 as YFSETQ. The CDR3 is made up of 14 amino acids. V is TRBV5-1 and J is TRBJ2-2, with 9 bases fitting TRBD1. Specimen: CD4+ T cells from peripheral blood mononuclear cells, collected in the first trimester of pregnancy. This clonotype originated in a female donor with multiple sclerosis, enrolled in a pregnancy study. The CDR3 sequence is CASRGQGNTGELFF. For the CDR3, the DNA is TGCGCCAGCAGGGGACAGGGGAACACCGGGGAGCTGTTTTTT.